This TCR beta chain was documented in a study of blood T cell repertoires in COVID-19. Study details: Samples came from the United States, Italy and Spain, spanning acute and convalescent COVID-19.

Original processing notes: Estimates of nucleated cell counts were drawn from the amplification of reference gene primers. This table comes from immunoSEQ multiplex PCR, and its TCRdb copy is limited to in-frame clones, with some not included. V and J calls and clone size come straight from that table; D and trimming were deduced from the DNA. The profile shows approximately 97,000 clones, around 84% of them singletons. There are 16 residues in the CDR3. V was trimmed by 4 bases and J by 6 bases, leaving 19 bases between them. Germline V gene sequence: CDR1 SNHLY, CDR2 FYNNEI. This receptor was identified in a human donor in a cohort sampled during active COVID-19. J is TRBJ2-1 and V is TRBV2; possible D gene TRBD1, 5 bases. What was sequenced was peripheral blood. The CDR3 DNA is TGTGCCAGCAGTGGTTCTTCTAGGGGAACCTTCAATGAGCAGTTCTTC. It yields the protein CASSGSSRGTFNEQFF. The variable domain in full, with the rest retrieved from reference TRBV2 and TRBJ2-1, is EPEVTQTPSHQVTQMGQEVILRCVPISNHLYFYWYRQILGQKVEFLVSFYNNEISEKSEIFDDQFSVERPDGSNFTLKIRSTKLEDSAMYFCASSGSSRGTFNEQFFGPGTRLTVL.